This TCR beta chain was captured in a study of chemoradiotherapy in HPV16-positive cancers. Produced via immunoSEQ multiplex PCR; TCRdb's table is partial and in-frame only. The profile shows over a thousand clones, roughly 72% of them singletons. Points on this clone: Antigen specificity is unknown.

Study outcomes and limitations: Only two HPV16-positive patients supplied the functional HPV-specificity definition. For HPV16-positive patients, expanding HPV-responsive T cells associated with longer recurrence-free survival. During treatment, candidate HPV-specific clones and E7-related motifs expanded in tumor.

Germline CDR1 is KGHSH and CDR2 is LQKENI. The CDR3 sequence is 14 residues long. The V end was cut by 4 bases, the J end by 3 bases, with 13 bases between. Repertoires were sampled repeatedly during chemoradiotherapy. The clonotype comes from a human donor with HPV-associated anogenital cancer. The chain combines TRBV18 with TRBJ2-7, with a weak D call TRBD2 (6 bases). This sample comprised tumor tissue, obtained from a patient who underwent chemoradiotherapy. CDR3 amino acids: CASSLAGPNYEQYF. In nucleotides, the CDR3 is TGTGCCAGCTCACTTGCGGGGCCCAACTACGAGCAGTACTTC. The whole variable domain, filled in from reference TRBV18 and TRBJ2-7, reads NAGVMQNPRHLVRRRGQEARLRCSPMKGHSHVYWYRQLPEEGLKFMVYLQKENIIDESGMPKERFSAEFPKEGPSILRIQQVVRGDSAAYFCASSLAGPNYEQYFGPGTRLTVT.